A selection of T cell receptor beta chains follows, all from one sample in a study of T cells after yellow fever vaccination. TCRdb re-derived calls from the 5' RACE reads in MiXCR, one entry per CDR3 protein. The table shows a few hundred thousand distinct CDR3 sequences, with around 6.8% occurring only once. The sequencing here drew on PBMCs, taken about 49 days after the first yellow fever vaccination. The source is a man younger than 35 who received the YFV17D yellow fever vaccine. Both conserved end residues are part of each CDR3. D genes are given only for firm matches. Clone size is shown for a subset of rows, as once, few, many or a class of expanded clone.

clone size,D gene,J gene,V gene,CDR3 DNA,CDR3 protein
few,TRBD1,TRBJ1-1,TRBV7-9,TGTGCCAGCACCTCGACAGGGGACACTGAAGCTTTCTTT,CASTSTGDTEAFF
-,-,TRBJ1-4,TRBV25-1,TGTGCCAGCAGCAGAAGAATAGGGGAAAAACTGTTTTTT,CASSRRIGEKLFF
-,-,TRBJ2-7,TRBV12-3/TRBV12-4,TGTGCCAGCAGCCGGGGGAGCGAGCAGTACTTC,CASSRGSEQYF
many,TRBD1,TRBJ2-5,TRBV7-2,TGTGCCAGCAGCTCCGGGACAGAAGAGACCCAGTACTTC,CASSSGTEETQYF
many,-,TRBJ2-5,TRBV9,TGTGCCAGCAGCGTAGACCAGGACGGAGAGACCCAGTACTTC,CASSVDQDGETQYF
-,-,TRBJ2-1,TRBV24-1,TGTGCCACCAGTGTTTCACGGGAGCAGTTCTTC,CATSVSREQFF
few,-,TRBJ1-4,TRBV5-1,TGCGCCAGCAGCGATGGGCGGAAAGGGAATGAAAAACTGTTTTTT,CASSDGRKGNEKLFF
few,TRBD1,TRBJ1-1,TRBV2,TGTGCCTCAACCCCCGACAGGGCGAGGGGGGACACTGAAGCTTTCTTT,CASTPDRARGDTEAFF
-,-,TRBJ2-5,TRBV20-1,TGCAGTGCCGAAGAGGGGGCGGGGGAAAGAGAGACCCAGTACTTC,CSAEEGAGERETQYF
few,-,TRBJ2-1,TRBV20-1,TGCAGTGCCTCGACCCCCTGGTTCGGCTCCTCCTACAATGAGCAGTTCTTC,CSASTPWFGSSYNEQFF
many,-,TRBJ1-1,TRBV5-1,TGCGCCAGCAGCTTGGAGCGGGGGATGAACACTGAAGCTTTCTTT,CASSLERGMNTEAFF
many,-,TRBJ1-1,TRBV12-3/TRBV12-4,TGTGCCAGCAGTTTAGGACCGAGCACTGAAGCTTTCTTT,CASSLGPSTEAFF
many,-,TRBJ1-3,TRBV3-1,TGTGCCAGCAGCCAGGGGCCGGCGGGAAACACCATATATTTT,CASSQGPAGNTIYF
-,TRBD1,TRBJ1-5,TRBV4-1,TGCGCCAGCAGCCAAGACACAGGGGGTGGGCAGCCCCAGCATTTT,CASSQDTGGGQPQHF
few,-,TRBJ2-2,TRBV28,TGTGCCAGCAGGGGGTGGGGCACCGGGGAGCTGTTTTTT,CASRGWGTGELFF
many,-,TRBJ2-5,TRBV12-3/TRBV12-4,TGTGCCAGCACCGAGACAGGGAGGGAGACCCAGTACTTC,CASTETGRETQYF
-,-,TRBJ1-1,TRBV6-5,TGTGCCAGCAGTTACGGGGGGGGCCTCACTGAAGCTTTCTTT,CASSYGGGLTEAFF
few,TRBD1,TRBJ2-1,TRBV9,TGTGCCAGCAGCGGACAGGGGGTCCCCTACAATGAGCAGTTCTTC,CASSGQGVPYNEQFF
-,-,TRBJ1-2,TRBV6-6,TGTGCCAGCAGTCCACAGGAAACTAATGGCTACACCTTC,CASSPQETNGYTF
once,-,TRBJ2-1,TRBV5-5,TGTGCCAGCAGCTTGCACCCTGAACGATACAATGAGCAGTTCTTC,CASSLHPERYNEQFF